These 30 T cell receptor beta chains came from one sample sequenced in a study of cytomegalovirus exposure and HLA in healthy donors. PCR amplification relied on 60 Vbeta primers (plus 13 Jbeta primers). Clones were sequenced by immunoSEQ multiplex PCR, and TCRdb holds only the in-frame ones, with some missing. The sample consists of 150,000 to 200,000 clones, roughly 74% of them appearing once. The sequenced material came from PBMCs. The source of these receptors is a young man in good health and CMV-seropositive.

CDR3 coding DNA: TGTGCCAGCAGCCCCCCTGCAGCGGCCCACACAGATACGCAGTATTTT. Protein sequence: CASSPPAAAHTDTQYF. The chain couples TRBV7-2 to TRBJ2-3, with D maybe TRBD2 (5 bases). Germline-derived CDR1 and CDR2 are SGHTA and FQGNSA. V was shortened by 5 bases and J by 2 bases, with 17 bases between the two germline ends. This CDR3 spans 16 amino acids.

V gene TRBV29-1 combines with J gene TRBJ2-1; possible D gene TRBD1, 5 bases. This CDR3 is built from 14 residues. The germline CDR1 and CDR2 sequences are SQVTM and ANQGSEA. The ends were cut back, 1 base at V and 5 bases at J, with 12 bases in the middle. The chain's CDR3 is CSVEGSRVNNEQFF. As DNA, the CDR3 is TGCAGCGTTGAAGGATCCAGGGTAAACAATGAGCAGTTCTTC.

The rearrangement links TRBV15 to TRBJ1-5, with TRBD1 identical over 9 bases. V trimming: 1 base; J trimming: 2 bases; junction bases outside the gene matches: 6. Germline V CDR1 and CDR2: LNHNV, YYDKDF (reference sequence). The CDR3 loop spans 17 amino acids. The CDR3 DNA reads TGTGCCACCAGCAGAGGGAACAGGGGGCTGGGCAATCAGCCCCAGCATTTT. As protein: CATSRGNRGLGNQPQHF.

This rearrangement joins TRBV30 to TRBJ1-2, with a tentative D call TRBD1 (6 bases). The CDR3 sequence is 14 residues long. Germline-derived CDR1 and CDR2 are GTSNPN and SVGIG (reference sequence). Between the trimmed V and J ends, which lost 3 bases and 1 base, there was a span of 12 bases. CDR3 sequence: CAWRGGGGNYGYTF. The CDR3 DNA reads TGTGCCTGGAGGGGGGGAGGGGGTAACTATGGCTACACCTTC.

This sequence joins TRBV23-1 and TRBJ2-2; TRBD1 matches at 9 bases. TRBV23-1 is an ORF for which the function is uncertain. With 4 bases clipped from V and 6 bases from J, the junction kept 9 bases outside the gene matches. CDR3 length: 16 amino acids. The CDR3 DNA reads TGCGCCAGCAGTCGGGGACAGGGCGGTGAGGCCGGGGAGCTGTTTTTT. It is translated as CASSRGQGGEAGELFF.

CDR3 nucleotide sequence: TGTGCCAGCAGTCTTGGAATAAGGGGCACTGAAGCTTTCTTT. Translation gives CASSLGIRGTEAFF. The V gene is TRBV28, the J gene TRBJ1-1; possibly TRBD1 for D (5 bases). V lost 5 bases to trimming and J lost 4 bases, with 14 bases between them. The length of the CDR3 is 14 residues. Germline values: CDR1 MDHEN, CDR2 SYDVKM.

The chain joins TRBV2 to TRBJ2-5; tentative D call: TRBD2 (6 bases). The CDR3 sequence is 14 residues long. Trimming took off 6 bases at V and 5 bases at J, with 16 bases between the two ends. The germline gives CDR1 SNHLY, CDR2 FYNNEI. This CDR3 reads CASRPGRREETQYF. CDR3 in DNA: TGTGCCAGCAGGCCCGGCCGCCGGGAGGAGACCCAGTACTTC.

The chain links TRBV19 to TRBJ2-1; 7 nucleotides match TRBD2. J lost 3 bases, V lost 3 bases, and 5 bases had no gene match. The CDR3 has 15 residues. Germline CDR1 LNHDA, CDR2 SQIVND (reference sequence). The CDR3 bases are TGTGCCAGTAGTATTTCCAGCGGGAACTACAATGAGCAGTTCTTC. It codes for CASSISSGNYNEQFF.

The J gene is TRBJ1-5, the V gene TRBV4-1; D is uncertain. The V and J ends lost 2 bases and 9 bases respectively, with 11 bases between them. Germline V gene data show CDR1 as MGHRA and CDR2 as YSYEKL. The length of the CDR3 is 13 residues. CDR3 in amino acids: CASSQYPLGPQHF. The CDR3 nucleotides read TGCGCCAGCAGCCAATACCCTCTAGGGCCCCAGCATTTT.

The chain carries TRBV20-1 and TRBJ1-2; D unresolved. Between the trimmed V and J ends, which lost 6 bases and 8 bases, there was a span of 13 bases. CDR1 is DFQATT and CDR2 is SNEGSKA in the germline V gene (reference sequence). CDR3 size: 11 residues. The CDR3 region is CSATAAVGYTF. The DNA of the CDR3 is TGCAGTGCGACCGCCGCGGTGGGCTACACCTTC.

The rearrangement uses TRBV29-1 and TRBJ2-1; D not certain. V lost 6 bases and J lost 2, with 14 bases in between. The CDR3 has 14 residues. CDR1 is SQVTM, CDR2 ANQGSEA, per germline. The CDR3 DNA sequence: TGCAGCGTAGCCCCCGCGTCTACCTACAATGAGCAGTTCTTC. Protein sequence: CSVAPASTYNEQFF.

CDR3 sequence reads: CASSYTGGIEQFF. As DNA, the CDR3 is TGCGCCAGCAGCTACACGGGTGGAATTGAGCAGTTCTTC. The genes are TRBV5-1 and TRBJ2-1; D gene uncertain. This CDR3 contains 13 residues. Germline CDR1 and CDR2: SGHRS and YFSETQ. Trimming stripped 3 bases from V and 9 bases from J, with 13 bases between.

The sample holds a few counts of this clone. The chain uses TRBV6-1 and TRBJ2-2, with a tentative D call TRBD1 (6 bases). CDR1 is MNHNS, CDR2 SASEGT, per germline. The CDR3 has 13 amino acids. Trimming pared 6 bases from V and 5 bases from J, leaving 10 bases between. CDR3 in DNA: TGTGCCAGCAGGGACAGTCGGACCGGGGAGCTGTTTTTT. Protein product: CASRDSRTGELFF.

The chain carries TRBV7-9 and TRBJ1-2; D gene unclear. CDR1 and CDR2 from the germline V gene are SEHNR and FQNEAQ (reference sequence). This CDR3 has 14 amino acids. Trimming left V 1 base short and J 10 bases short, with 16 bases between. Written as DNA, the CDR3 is TGTGCCAGCAGCTTAGGTGCGGTGAAAGGCGACTACACCTTC. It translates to CASSLGAVKGDYTF.

The CDR3 reads CASSYGGDEQYF. CDR3 bases: TGCGCCAGCAGCTACGGGGGGGACGAGCAGTACTTC. This chain connects TRBV5-1 to TRBJ2-7; 8 bases are shared with TRBD2. The CDR3 extends over 12 amino acids. The V and J ends lost 3 bases and 5 bases, in that order; junction bases with no gene match: 1. Germline assignment: CDR1 SGHRS and CDR2 YFSETQ.

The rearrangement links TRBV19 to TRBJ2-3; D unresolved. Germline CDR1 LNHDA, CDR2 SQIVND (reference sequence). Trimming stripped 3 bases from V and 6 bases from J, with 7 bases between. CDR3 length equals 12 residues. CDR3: CASSIQRDTQYF. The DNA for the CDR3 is TGTGCCAGTAGTATTCAACGGGATACGCAGTATTTT.

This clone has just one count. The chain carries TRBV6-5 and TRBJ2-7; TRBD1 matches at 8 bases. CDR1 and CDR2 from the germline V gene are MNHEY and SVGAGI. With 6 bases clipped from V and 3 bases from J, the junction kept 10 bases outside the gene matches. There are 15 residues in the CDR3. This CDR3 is CASSRPGQAHYEQYF. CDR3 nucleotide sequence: TGTGCCAGCAGCAGGCCGGGACAGGCCCACTACGAGCAGTACTTC.

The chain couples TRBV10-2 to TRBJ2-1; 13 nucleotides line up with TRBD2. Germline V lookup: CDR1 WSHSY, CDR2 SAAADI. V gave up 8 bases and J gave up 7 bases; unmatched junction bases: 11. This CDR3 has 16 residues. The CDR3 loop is CASLSLTSGRANEQFF. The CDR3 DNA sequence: TGCGCCAGCCTCTCCCTTACTAGCGGGAGGGCGAATGAGCAGTTCTTC.

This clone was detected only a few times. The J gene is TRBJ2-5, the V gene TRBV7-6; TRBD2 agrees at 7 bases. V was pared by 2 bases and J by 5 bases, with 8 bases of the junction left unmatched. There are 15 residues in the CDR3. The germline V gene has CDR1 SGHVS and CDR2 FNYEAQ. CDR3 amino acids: CASSLISRGSETQYF. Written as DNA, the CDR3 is TGTGCCAGCAGCTTAATATCCCGCGGGAGTGAGACCCAGTACTTC.

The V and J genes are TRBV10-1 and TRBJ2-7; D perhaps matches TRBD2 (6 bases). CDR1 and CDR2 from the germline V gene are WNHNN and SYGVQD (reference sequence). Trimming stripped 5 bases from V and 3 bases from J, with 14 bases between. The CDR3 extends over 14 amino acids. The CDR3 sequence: CASSSSGEIYEQYF. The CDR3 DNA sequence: TGCGCCAGCAGTAGTAGCGGAGAAATCTACGAGCAGTACTTC.

For the CDR3, the DNA is TGCGCCAGCAGCCAACCAATTAACAGCTACGAGCAGTACTTC. Encoded protein: CASSQPINSYEQYF. This chain joins TRBV4-1 and TRBJ2-7, with D hard to call. Per germline, CDR1 MGHRA and CDR2 YSYEKL. V lost 2 bases to trimming and J lost 3 bases, with 11 bases between them. This CDR3 region has 14 residues.

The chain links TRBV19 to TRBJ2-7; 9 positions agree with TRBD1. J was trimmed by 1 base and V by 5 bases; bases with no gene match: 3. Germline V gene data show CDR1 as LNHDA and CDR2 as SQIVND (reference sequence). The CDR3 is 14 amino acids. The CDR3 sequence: CASSLGQGSYEQYF. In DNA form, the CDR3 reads TGTGCCAGTAGTTTGGGACAGGGTTCCTACGAGCAGTACTTC.

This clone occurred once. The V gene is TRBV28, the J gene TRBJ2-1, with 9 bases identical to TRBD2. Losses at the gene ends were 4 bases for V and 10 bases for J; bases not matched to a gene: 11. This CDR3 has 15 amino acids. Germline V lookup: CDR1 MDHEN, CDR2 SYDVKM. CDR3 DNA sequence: TGTGCCAGCAGTTCAGGGGGGACTAGCCTTCCCGAGCAGTTCTTC. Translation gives CASSSGGTSLPEQFF.

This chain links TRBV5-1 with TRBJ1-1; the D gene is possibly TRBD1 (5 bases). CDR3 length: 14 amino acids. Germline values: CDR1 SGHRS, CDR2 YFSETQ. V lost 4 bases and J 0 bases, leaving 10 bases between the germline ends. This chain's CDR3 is CASSTSGMNTEAFF. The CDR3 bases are TGCGCCAGCAGCACCTCAGGGATGAACACTGAAGCTTTCTTT.

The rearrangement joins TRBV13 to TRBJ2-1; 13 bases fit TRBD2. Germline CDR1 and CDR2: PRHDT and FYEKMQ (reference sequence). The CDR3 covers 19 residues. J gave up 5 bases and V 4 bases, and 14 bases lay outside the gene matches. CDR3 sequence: CASSSDIGTSGTSHNEQFF. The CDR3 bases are TGTGCCAGCAGCTCGGACATAGGGACTAGCGGGACCAGCCACAATGAGCAGTTCTTC.

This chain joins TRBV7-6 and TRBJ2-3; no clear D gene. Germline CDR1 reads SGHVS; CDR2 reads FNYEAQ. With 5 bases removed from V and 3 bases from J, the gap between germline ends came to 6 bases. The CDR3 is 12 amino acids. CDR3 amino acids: CASSGVTDTQYF. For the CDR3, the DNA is TGTGCCAGCAGCGGAGTTACAGATACGCAGTATTTT. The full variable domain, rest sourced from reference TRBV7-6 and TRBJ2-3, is GAGVSQSPRYKVTKRGQDVALRCDPISGHVSLYWYRQALGQGPEFLTYFNYEAQQDKSGLPNDRFSAERPEGSISTLTIQRTEQRDSAMYRCASSGVTDTQYFGPGTRLTVL.

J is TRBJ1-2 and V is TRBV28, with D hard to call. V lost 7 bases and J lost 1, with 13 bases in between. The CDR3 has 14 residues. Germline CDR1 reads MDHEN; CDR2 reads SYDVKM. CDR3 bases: TGTGCCAGCAAGGGAGGGCGACATAACTATGGCTACACCTTC. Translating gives CASKGGRHNYGYTF.

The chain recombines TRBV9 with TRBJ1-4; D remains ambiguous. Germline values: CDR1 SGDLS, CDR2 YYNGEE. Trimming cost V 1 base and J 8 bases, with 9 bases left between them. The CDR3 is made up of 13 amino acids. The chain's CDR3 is CASSVTGVEKLFF. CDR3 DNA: TGTGCCAGCAGCGTAACGGGAGTAGAAAAACTGTTTTTT.

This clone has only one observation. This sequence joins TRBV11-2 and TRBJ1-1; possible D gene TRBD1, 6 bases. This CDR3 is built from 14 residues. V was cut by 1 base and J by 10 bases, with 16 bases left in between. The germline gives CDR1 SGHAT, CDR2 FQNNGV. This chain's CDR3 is CASSLGGSGEPAFF. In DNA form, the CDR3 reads TGTGCCAGCAGCTTAGGGGGGTCAGGGGAGCCAGCTTTCTTT. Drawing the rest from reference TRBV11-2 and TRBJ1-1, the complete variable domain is EAGVAQSPRYKIIEKRQSVAFWCNPISGHATLYWYQQILGQGPKLLIQFQNNGVVDDSQLPKDRFSAERLKGVDSTLKIQPAKLEDSAVYLCASSLGGSGEPAFFGQGTRLTVV.

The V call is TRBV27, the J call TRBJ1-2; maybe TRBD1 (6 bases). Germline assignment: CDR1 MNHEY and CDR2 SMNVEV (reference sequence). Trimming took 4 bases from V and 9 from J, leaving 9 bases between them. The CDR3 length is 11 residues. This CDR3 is CASSSGTSYTF. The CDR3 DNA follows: TGTGCCAGCAGTTCTGGGACAAGCTACACCTTC.